This passage covers 7 T cell receptor beta chains from one sample sequenced in a study of T cells in Graves' hyperthyroidism and ophthalmopathy. Researchers amplified the TCR beta CDR3 regions from RNA transcripts. With the HTBI primer set, the TCR CDR3 went through a first round of RT-PCR. TCRdb reprocessed the multiplex PCR reads with MiXCR, giving one entry per CDR3 protein. Counted here are about 520,000 distinct CDR3 sequences, around 21% occurring once; the ten biggest clones make up about 30%. The sequencing sample was made of blood. These receptors all stem from a man younger than 35 with Graves' hyperthyroidism.

This clonotype has a count of ten or more. The chain couples TRBV28 to TRBJ2-6; D not resolved. There are 15 residues in the CDR3. Germline V gene lookup returns CDR1 MDHEN and CDR2 SYDVKM. Trimming removed 2 bases from V and 1 base from J, with 6 bases in between. The CDR3 region is CASSLVASGANVLTF. DNA for the CDR3: TGTGCCAGCAGTTTAGTAGCTTCTGGGGCCAACGTCCTGACTTTC.

The gene calls are TRBV4-1 and TRBJ1-1; TRBD1 might be the D (5 bases). With 0 bases removed from V and 11 bases from J, the gap between germline ends came to 22 bases. Germline V gene data show CDR1 as MGHRA and CDR2 as YSYEKL. The CDR3 spans 16 residues. The CDR3 loop is CASSQDGAAQIRGAFF. In nucleotides, the CDR3 is TGCGCCAGCAGCCAAGATGGGGCCGCTCAAATCAGAGGGGCTTTCTTT.

This clonotype has ten or more counts. The V call is TRBV11-2, the J call TRBJ1-1; D is undetermined. V was shortened by 8 bases and J by 4 bases, with 11 bases between the two germline ends. Germline V gene sequence: CDR1 SGHAT, CDR2 FQNNGV. This CDR3 region has 12 residues. CDR3 DNA sequence: TGTGCCAGCGGCCCGGGCGGCACTGAAGCTTTCTTT. It is translated as CASGPGGTEAFF. Looking up the rest from reference TRBV11-2 and TRBJ1-1 gives the full variable domain: EAGVAQSPRYKIIEKRQSVAFWCNPISGHATLYWYQQILGQGPKLLIQFQNNGVVDDSQLPKDRFSAERLKGVDSTLKIQPAKLEDSAVYLCASGPGGTEAFFGQGTRLTVV.

This clonotype was seen many times. The V and J genes are TRBV6-5 and TRBJ1-1; D may be TRBD1 (6 bases). The CDR3 is 13 residues long. Germline CDR1 is MNHEY and CDR2 is SVGAGI. The ends were cut back, 4 bases at V and 4 bases at J, with 10 bases in the middle. Here the CDR3 DNA reads TGTGCCAGCAGTTCCAAACAGGGCACTGAAGCTTTCTTT. It specifies CASSSKQGTEAFF.

This clonotype was seen at least ten times. The chain combines TRBV6-1 with TRBJ1-3; D is uncertain. Germline-derived CDR1 and CDR2 are MNHNS and SASEGT. CDR3 length: 16 amino acids. V lost 6 bases and J lost 0, with 15 bases in between. Here the CDR3 reads CASRRNIGVSGNTIYF. CDR3 DNA: TGTGCCAGCAGGAGGAACATCGGTGTCTCTGGAAACACCATATATTTT.

This clonotype appeared many times. The chain employs TRBV27 and TRBJ1-2, with D possibly TRBD1 on 5 matching bases. In germline, CDR1 is MNHEY, CDR2 SMNVEV (reference sequence). V shed 6 bases and J shed 4 bases, with 24 bases lying between them. The CDR3 runs 17 residues. The CDR3 loop is CASSLRLTVHDAYGYTF. The CDR3 DNA is TGTGCCAGCAGCCTCCGACTGACAGTTCATGACGCCTATGGCTACACCTTC.

This clonotype was counted ten times or more. The chain joins TRBV12-3 or TRBV12-4 to TRBJ1-5, with unresolved D. The CDR3 is 12 amino acids. Trimming removed 3 bases at V and 13 bases at J, with 13 bases between. The CDR3 region is CASSFQKVPQHF. DNA for the CDR3: TGTGCCAGCAGTTTTCAGAAAGTACCTCAGCATTTT.